Included here is one T cell receptor beta chain sequence, with context. The assay was immunoSEQ multiplex PCR, and TCRdb's table has in-frame clones only and misses some. The table records more than 2,000,000 clones, approximately 93% of them present only once. The data are from a study of shared clonotypes between healthy human individuals. Trimming cost V 2 bases and J 5 bases, with 12 bases left between them. The V gene's germline CDR1 is LNHDA and CDR2 SQIVND (reference sequence). This CDR3 has 14 amino acids. V is TRBV19 and J is TRBJ1-2; D gene unclear. The clonotype originates from a man between 18 and 35 years old in good health. Some clones in this sample may be carry-over from other donors' samples. The specimen was naive CD4+ T cells from PBMCs. Subset: CD45RA+ positively selected. The CDR3 sequence: CASSIRSSLYGYTF. The CDR3 region has the DNA TGTGCCAGTAGTATAAGGAGCAGCCTGTATGGCTACACCTTC. Looking up the rest from reference TRBV19 and TRBJ1-2 gives the full variable domain: DGGITQSPKYLFRKEGQNVTLSCEQNLNHDAMYWYRQDPGQGLRLIYYSQIVNDFQKGDIAEGYSVSREKKESFPLTVTSAQKNPTAFYLCASSIRSSLYGYTFGSGTRLTVV.